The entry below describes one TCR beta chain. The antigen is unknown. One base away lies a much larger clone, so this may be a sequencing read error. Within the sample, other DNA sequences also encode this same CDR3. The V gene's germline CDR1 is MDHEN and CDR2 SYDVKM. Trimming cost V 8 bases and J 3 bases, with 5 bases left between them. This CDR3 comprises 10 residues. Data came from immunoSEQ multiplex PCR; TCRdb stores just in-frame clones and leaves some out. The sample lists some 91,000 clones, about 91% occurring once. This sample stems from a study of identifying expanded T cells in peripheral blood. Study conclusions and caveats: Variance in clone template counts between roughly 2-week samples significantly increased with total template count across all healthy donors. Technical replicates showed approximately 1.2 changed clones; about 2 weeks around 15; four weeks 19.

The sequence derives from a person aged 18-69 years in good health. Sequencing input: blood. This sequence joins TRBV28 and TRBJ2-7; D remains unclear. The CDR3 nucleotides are TGTGCCAGCGGAAGCTACGAGCAGTACTTC. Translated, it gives CASGSYEQYF. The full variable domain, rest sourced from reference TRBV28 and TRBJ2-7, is DVKVTQSSRYLVKRTGEKVFLECVQDMDHENMFWYRQDPGLGLRLIYFSYDVKMKEKGDIPEGYSVSREKKERFSLILESASTNQTSMYLCASGSYEQYFGPGTRLTVT.